One sample yielded the 2 T cell receptor beta chains listed below, sequenced in a study of blood T cells in healthy people across ages. A second PCR, run for roughly 7 to 11 cycles, used a sample-barcoded 5' primer plus a J-beta primer mix. One entry per CDR3 protein, called by TCRdb with MiXCR from the 5' RACE reads. Of over 950,000 distinct CDR3 sequences in the sample, roughly half were seen once. Material for sequencing was blood. Every receptor here comes from a woman aged 55 to 70 in good health.

The rearrangement links TRBV4-1 to TRBJ2-5; D gene uncertain. CDR3 size: 13 residues. V lost 4 bases, J lost 1 base, and 7 bases lay in between. Germline values: CDR1 MGHRA, CDR2 YSYEKL. The CDR3 protein is CASSPDTQETQYF. In DNA form, the CDR3 reads TGCGCCAGCAGCCCCGACACCCAAGAGACCCAGTACTTC.

The rearrangement links TRBV28 to TRBJ2-7; maybe TRBD2 (6 bases). This CDR3 has 15 residues. The V and J ends lost 6 bases and 6 bases respectively, with 21 bases between them. Germline CDR1 MDHEN, CDR2 SYDVKM. This CDR3 is CASSLTGMRGGEQYF. The DNA of the CDR3 is TGTGCCAGCAGCCTGACCGGGATGCGGGGCGGCGAGCAGTACTTC.